This T cell receptor (beta chain) was retrieved from a study of cytomegalovirus exposure and HLA in healthy donors. In the PCR, 60 Vbeta and 13 Jbeta primers were used. Libraries were prepared by immunoSEQ multiplex PCR; TCRdb keeps only in-frame clonotypes and omits some of them. The table lists some 150,000 clones, around 9% of them singletons, with roughly 6.4% in the top ten. The donors (healthy individuals) were bone marrow donors. Note on this clone: The antigen is undetermined.

Study-wide findings and caveats: For TCR beta chains, V- and J-gene trimming was later linked to a missense DCLRE1C variant. Some public TCRs appeared in many individuals, while most sequences were rare.

In germline, CDR1 is SGHDT, CDR2 YYEEEE. V shed 4 bases and J 4 bases; nucleotides not matched to a gene: 9. CDR3 length: 15 amino acids. Sequences were obtained from PBMCs. The sequence came from a woman aged 40 to 50 in good health and CMV-seropositive. J is TRBJ1-1 and V is TRBV5-6, with TRBD1 matching over 8 bases. As DNA, the CDR3 is TGTGCCAGCAGCGGAAGGACAGGGAGGGCCACTGAAGCTTTCTTT. Residues: CASSGRTGRATEAFF.